This TCR beta chain emerged from a study of blood T cells in healthy people across ages. Next came a second PCR, run for about 7 to 12 cycles, which used a sample-barcoded 5' primer along with a J-beta primer mix. Using its own MiXCR run on the 5' RACE reads, TCRdb lists one record per CDR3 protein. The table has more than 800,000 distinct CDR3 sequences, 35% to 50% seen once. Study-level results: Among long-lived donors, naive CD4+ cells were more numerous and diversity higher than in aged donors.

Germline CDR1 is SGHDT and CDR2 is YYEEEE. The trim removed 4 bases at V and 7 bases at J, leaving 8 bases unmatched. The CDR3 extends over 14 amino acids. Concerning this clonotype: Its antigen remains unknown.

The chain combines TRBV5-6 with TRBJ1-2; 9 bases align to TRBD1. The sequenced material came from blood. The sequence came from a woman aged 55-75 years in good health. The CDR3 DNA sequence: TGTGCCAGCAGCCGGGACAGGGTAGATGGTGGCTACACCTTC. Amino acid sequence: CASSRDRVDGGYTF.